This entry features one T cell receptor beta chain sequence. In the authors' methods: Amplification of reference gene primers was used by the study to estimate nucleated cell counts. Method: immunoSEQ multiplex PCR; TCRdb's copy keeps in-frame clones and lacks some. V and J calls and clone size follow that table, whereas D and trimming were derived from the DNA. The sample lists under 250,000 clones; around three quarters were seen once. The record originates from a study of blood T cell repertoires in COVID-19. About the study: Samples came from the United States, Italy and Spain, spanning acute and convalescent COVID-19. Sources were T cells, B-cell-depleted T cells, or PBMCs; the material itself was cDNA or gDNA.

Per germline, CDR1 SGHNT and CDR2 YYREEE (reference sequence). This CDR3 comprises 11 residues. Deletions cut 0 bases from V and 12 bases from J, with 8 bases between. This sequence joins TRBV5-4 and TRBJ2-3, with D possibly matching TRBD1 (5 bases). The sequenced sample was peripheral blood. The receptor was derived from an older woman with acute or convalescent COVID-19. CDR3 DNA sequence: TGTGCCAGCAGCTTGGAGGGGTATCAGTATTTT. This sequence encodes CASSLEGYQYF.